This T cell receptor (beta chain) appears in the sequencing data of a study of OX40 agonist ivuxolimab in advanced cancers. Across the whole study: Administration of intravenous ivuxolimab to patients occurred every 2 weeks at 0.01 to 10 mg/kg. Overall study findings and caveats: What antigens the expanded peripheral T cells recognized was never established.

In the case of this clone: Its antigen is undetermined.

Using immunoSEQ multiplex PCR, the repertoire was profiled, and TCRdb retains in-frame clones only, with some absent. The table lists roughly 70,000 clones, about nine tenths of them singletons, with approximately 11% in the top ten. The TCR originated in an adult with an advanced solid tumor such as melanoma, head and neck, liver or kidney cancer. This sample comprised CD4+ or CD8+ T cells sorted from blood, obtained in a trial of the OX40 agonist ivuxolimab.

The CDR3 DNA reads TGTGCCAGTACCCCCGGGGTATTACACATAGGGACTCGCTCCTACGAGCAGTACTTC. This encodes CASTPGVLHIGTRSYEQYF. The chain has TRBV19 and TRBJ2-7; D may be TRBD2 (6 bases). The CDR3 contains 19 residues. Trimming removed 7 bases at V and 0 bases at J, with 28 bases between. Per the germline V gene, CDR1 is LNHDA and CDR2 is SQIVND (reference sequence).